The sequence of this T cell receptor (beta chain) was determined in a study of CD8 T cells in Susac syndrome. The CDR3 has 12 amino acids. Germline loops: CDR1 LGHNT, CDR2 FRNRAP. Trimming left V 8 bases short and J 4 bases short, with 9 bases between. The RNA input was about 0.5 to 1 ug, and it was reverse transcribed with random hexamers. With immunoSEQ multiplex PCR, TCR beta CDR3 was amplified across 54 Vbeta and 13 Jbeta. TCRdb ran MiXCR on the immunoSEQ multiplex PCR reads and lists one entry per CDR3 protein. The top ten clones hold 0.095% to 0.14% of a sample with approximately 280,000 distinct CDR3 sequences, about 85% of them seen once.

Specimen: CD8+ T cells from PBMCs. V is TRBV12-5 and J is TRBJ2-1; D unclear. The sequence was collected from a human donor with multiple sclerosis. The CDR3 bases are TGTGCTAGTCGGACGGAGTACAATGAGCAGTTCTTC. It encodes CASRTEYNEQFF.